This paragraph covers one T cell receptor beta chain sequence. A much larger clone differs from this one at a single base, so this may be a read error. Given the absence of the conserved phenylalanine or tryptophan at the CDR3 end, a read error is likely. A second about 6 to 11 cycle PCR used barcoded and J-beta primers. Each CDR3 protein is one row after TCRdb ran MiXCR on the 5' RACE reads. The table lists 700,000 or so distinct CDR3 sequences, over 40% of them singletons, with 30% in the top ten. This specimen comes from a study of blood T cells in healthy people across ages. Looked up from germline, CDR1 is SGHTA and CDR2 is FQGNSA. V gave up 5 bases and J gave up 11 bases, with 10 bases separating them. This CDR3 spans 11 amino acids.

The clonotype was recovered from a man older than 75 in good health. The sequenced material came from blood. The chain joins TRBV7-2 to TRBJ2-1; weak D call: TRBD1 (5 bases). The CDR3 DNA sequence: TGTGCCAGCAGCCAATCAGGGAAGCAGTTCTTA. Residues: CASSQSGKQFL.